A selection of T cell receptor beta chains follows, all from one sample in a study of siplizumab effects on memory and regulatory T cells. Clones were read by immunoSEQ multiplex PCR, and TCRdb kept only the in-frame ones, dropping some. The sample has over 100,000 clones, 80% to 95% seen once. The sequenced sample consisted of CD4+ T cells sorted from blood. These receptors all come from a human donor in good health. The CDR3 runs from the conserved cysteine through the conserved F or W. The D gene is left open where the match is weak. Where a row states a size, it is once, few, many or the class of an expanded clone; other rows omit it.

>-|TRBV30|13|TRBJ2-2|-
CAWSQWDTGELFF
TGTGCCTGGTCTCAGTGGGACACCGGGGAGCTGTTTTTT
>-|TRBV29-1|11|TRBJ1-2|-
CSVAEGGGYTF
TGCAGCGTTGCGGAAGGGGGAGGCTACACCTTC
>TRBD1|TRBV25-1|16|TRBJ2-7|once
CASSERKPGQSYEQYF
TGTGCCAGCAGTGAAAGGAAACCGGGACAGTCCTACGAGCAGTACTTC
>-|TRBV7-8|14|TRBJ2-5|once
CASSLAETQETQYF
TGTGCCAGCAGCTTAGCGGAAACCCAAGAGACCCAGTACTTC
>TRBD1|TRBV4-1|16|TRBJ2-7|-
CASSHRRGQGALEQYF
TGCGCCAGCAGCCACCGAAGGGGACAGGGGGCGCTTGAGCAGTACTTC
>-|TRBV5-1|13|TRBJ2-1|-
CASSDILQGEQFF
TGCGCCAGCAGCGATATCCTTCAGGGGGAGCAGTTCTTC
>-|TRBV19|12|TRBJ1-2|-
CASSIRTEDYTF
TGTGCCAGTAGTATCCGGACGGAGGATTACACCTTC
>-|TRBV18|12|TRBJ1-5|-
CASSPSGQPQHF
TGTGCCAGCTCACCTTCGGGTCAGCCCCAGCATTTT
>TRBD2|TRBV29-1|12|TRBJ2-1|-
CSRRGGRNEQFF
TGCAGCCGCCGGGGGGGGCGGAATGAGCAGTTCTTC
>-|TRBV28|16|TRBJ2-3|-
CASSPTWDKLADTQYF
TGTGCCAGCAGTCCCACCTGGGACAAATTAGCAGATACGCAGTATTTT
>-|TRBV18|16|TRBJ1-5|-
CASSPQRGSGNQPQHF
TGTGCCAGCTCACCCCAGAGAGGGTCGGGCAATCAGCCCCAGCATTTT
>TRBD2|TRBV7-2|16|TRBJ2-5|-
CASSLGGTSGRETQYF
TGTGCCAGCAGCTTAGGTGGGACTAGCGGGAGAGAGACCCAGTACTTC
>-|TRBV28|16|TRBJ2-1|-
CASNFLGGRENNEQFF
TGTGCCAGCAACTTTCTCGGTGGCAGAGAGAACAATGAGCAGTTCTTC
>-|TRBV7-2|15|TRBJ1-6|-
CASSLDPVEDSPLHF
TGTGCCAGCAGCTTAGATCCGGTTGAGGACTCACCCCTCCACTTT
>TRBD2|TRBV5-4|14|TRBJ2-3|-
CASSFGAGADTQYF
TGTGCCAGCAGCTTTGGGGCGGGAGCAGATACGCAGTATTTT
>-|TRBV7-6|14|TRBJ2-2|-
CASSLVSGSGELFF
TGTGCCAGCAGCTTAGTCTCCGGGTCCGGGGAGCTGTTTTTT
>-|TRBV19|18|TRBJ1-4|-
CASSVQQRTLATNEKLFF
TGTGCCAGTAGTGTCCAACAGAGAACACTTGCAACTAATGAAAAACTGTTTTTT
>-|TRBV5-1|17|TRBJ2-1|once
CASSLARVGGWGNEQFF
TGCGCCAGCAGCTTGGCCAGAGTTGGAGGTTGGGGCAATGAGCAGTTCTTC
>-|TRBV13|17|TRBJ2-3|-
CASSLLKRGGGTDTQYF
TGTGCCAGCAGCCTCTTAAAGAGAGGCGGGGGCACAGATACGCAGTATTTT
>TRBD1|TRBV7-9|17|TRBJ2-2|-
CASSLAGTGVITGELFF
TGTGCCAGCAGCTTAGCCGGGACAGGGGTGATCACCGGGGAGCTGTTTTTT